This passage covers 23 T cell receptor beta chains from one sample sequenced in a study of blood T cells in healthy people across ages. A J-beta primer mix and a sample-barcoded 5' primer were used in a second PCR of about 7 to 12 cycles. TCRdb reprocessed the 5' RACE reads with MiXCR, giving one entry per CDR3 protein. The repertoire consists of approximately 810,000 distinct CDR3 sequences, with about 28% occurring once and the leading ten covering 15% to 20%. The specimen sequenced was blood. The receptors come from a woman over 75 in good health.

In the case of this clonotype: One end of the junction does not line up with germline, which may come from a read error. The gene calls are TRBV16 and TRBJ1-6, with D perhaps matching TRBD1 (6 bases). Germline CDR1 reads KGHSY; CDR2 reads FQNENV. CDR3 size: 16 residues. The CDR3 here is CASSPQGGMRNSPPHF. As DNA, the CDR3 is TGTGCCAGCAGTCCACAGGGAGGGATGCGTAATTCACCCCCCCACTTT.

There are many counts of this clonotype. This chain uses TRBV3-1 with TRBJ2-7; 8 positions agree with TRBD2. V lost 4 bases and J lost 0; bases outside the gene matches: 11. The CDR3 length is 17 residues. CDR1 and CDR2 from the germline V gene are LGHDT and YNNKEL (reference sequence). As DNA, the CDR3 is TGTGCCAGCAGCCCCTCCGGGAAGCGGGGGTTCTCCTACGAGCAGTACTTC. Translated: CASSPSGKRGFSYEQYF.

This clonotype has at least ten counts. The gene calls are TRBV14 and TRBJ1-6; 7 nucleotides line up with TRBD1. With 6 bases clipped from V and 3 bases from J, the junction kept 2 bases outside the gene matches. Germline lookup yields CDR1 SGHDN and CDR2 FVKESK. This CDR3 region has 14 residues. CDR3 in DNA: TGTGCCAGCAGGCAGGGGGACTATAATTCACCCCTCCACTTT. This sequence encodes CASRQGDYNSPLHF.

J is TRBJ2-4 and V is TRBV3-1; perhaps TRBD2 as D (5 bases). The CDR3 is 15 amino acids. V gave up 1 base and J gave up 4 bases, with 11 bases separating them. CDR1 and CDR2 from the germline V gene are LGHDT and YNNKEL (reference sequence). In DNA, the CDR3 is TGTGCCAGCAGCCAAGGGGCTAGCAGTAAAAACATTCAGTACTTC. This translates into CASSQGASSKNIQYF.

This chain joins TRBV3-1 and TRBJ1-2; D remains ambiguous. The germline V and J ends were trimmed by 3 bases and 8 bases, with 16 bases remaining between them. The CDR3 runs to 14 residues. CDR1 and CDR2 (germline): LGHDT, YNNKEL (reference sequence). The CDR3 protein is CASSQAFEGGGYTF. CDR3 DNA: TGTGCCAGCAGCCAGGCGTTTGAAGGTGGAGGCTACACCTTC.

This clonotype was detected many times. The gene calls are TRBV7-8 and TRBJ1-2; D might be TRBD1 (6 bases). CDR1 is SGHVS, CDR2 FQNEAQ, per germline. The V end was cut by 4 bases, the J end by 0 bases, with 12 bases between. CDR3 size: 15 residues. The DNA of the CDR3 is TGTGCCAGCAGCTCCCAGGGGAGAGCTAACTATGGCTACACCTTC. Its translation is CASSSQGRANYGYTF.

This clonotype was detected many times. The chain uses TRBV30 and TRBJ2-5, with D maybe TRBD1 (6 bases). The V end lost 5 bases, the J end lost 3 bases, and 10 bases lay between the germline ends. This CDR3 is 12 amino acids long. CDR1 GTSNPN and CDR2 SVGIG come from the germline V gene (reference sequence). The CDR3 loop is CAWRTVKETQYF. The CDR3 bases are TGTGCCTGGCGGACAGTTAAAGAGACCCAGTACTTC.

This clonotype occurred many times. J is TRBJ2-3 and V is TRBV27; 7 bases fit TRBD1. Germline trimming cut 5 bases from V and 2 bases from J; bases unmatched to any gene: 13. In germline, CDR1 is MNHEY, CDR2 SMNVEV (reference sequence). This CDR3 has 17 amino acids. The CDR3 spells CASSTTGTAGPTDTQYF. As DNA, the CDR3 is TGTGCCAGCAGTACGACCGGGACAGCAGGCCCCACAGATACGCAGTATTTT.

This clonotype was counted a few times. The chain couples TRBV19 to TRBJ2-5; TRBD1 agrees at 9 bases. Germline V gives CDR1 LNHDA, CDR2 SQIVND (reference sequence). Trimming removed 5 bases from V and 3 bases from J; junction bases left unmatched: 4. The CDR3 is 14 residues long. The chain's CDR3 is CASSAGTGKETQYF. DNA for the CDR3: TGTGCCAGTAGTGCGGGGACAGGGAAAGAGACCCAGTACTTC. The variable domain in full, completed from reference TRBV19 and TRBJ2-5, reads DGGITQSPKYLFRKEGQNVTLSCEQNLNHDAMYWYRQDPGQGLRLIYYSQIVNDFQKGDIAEGYSVSREKKESFPLTVTSAQKNPTAFYLCASSAGTGKETQYFGPGTRLLVL.

This clonotype was observed at least ten times. The rearrangement links TRBV20-1 to TRBJ2-3; D remains unclear. There are 14 residues in the CDR3. V lost 0 bases and J 0 bases, leaving 7 bases between the germline ends. In germline, CDR1 is DFQATT, CDR2 SNEGSKA (reference sequence). The CDR3 sequence: CSARDGRSTDTQYF. The CDR3 DNA follows: TGCAGTGCTAGAGATGGCAGGAGCACAGATACGCAGTATTTT.

This chain joins TRBV20-1 and TRBJ1-1; D might be TRBD1 (6 bases). Trimming removed 6 bases at V and 6 bases at J, with 14 bases between. CDR3 length: 12 amino acids. Germline assignment: CDR1 DFQATT and CDR2 SNEGSKA (reference sequence). The CDR3 DNA sequence: TGCAGTGCGCGACAGGACGACGCTGAAGCTTTCTTT. Translation gives CSARQDDAEAFF.

The CDR3 is CASRPDRLDTEAFF. The CDR3 bases are TGTGCCAGCAGACCGGACAGGCTGGACACTGAAGCTTTCTTT. The J gene is TRBJ1-1, the V gene TRBV27; 7 nucleotides match TRBD1. The CDR3 consists of 14 residues. The germline V gene has CDR1 MNHEY and CDR2 SMNVEV (reference sequence). Trimming at V came to 6 bases and at J to 3 bases, leaving 7 bases not matched to a gene.

At least ten counts were recorded for this clonotype. The chain recombines TRBV5-6 with TRBJ2-3, with TRBD2 identical over 11 bases. The V gene end was trimmed by 5 bases and the J gene end by 1 base; junction bases not matched to a gene: 0. CDR1 is SGHDT and CDR2 is YYEEEE in the germline V gene. The CDR3 length is 14 residues. CDR3 coding DNA: TGTGCCAGCAGGACTAGCGGGGGCACAGATACGCAGTATTTT. It codes for CASRTSGGTDTQYF. The whole variable domain, filled in from reference TRBV5-6 and TRBJ2-3, reads DAGVTQSPTHLIKTRGQQVTLRCSPKSGHDTVSWYQQALGQGPQFIFQYYEEEERQRGNFPDRFSGHQFPNYSSELNVNALLLGDSALYLCASRTSGGTDTQYFGPGTRLTVL.

V and J are TRBV7-8 and TRBJ2-2; no clear D. V was cut by 5 bases and J by 9 bases, with 22 bases left in between. CDR3 length: 16 residues. CDR1 and CDR2 (germline): SGHVS, FQNEAQ. The DNA of the CDR3 is TGTGCCAGCAGCCCCTCGGTACTAACGTCTCGTCGGGAGCTGTTTTTT. Its translation is CASSPSVLTSRRELFF.

A few counts support this clonotype. This chain connects TRBV6-2 or TRBV6-3 to TRBJ2-2; TRBD1 aligns across 12 bases. V lost 4 bases, J lost 7 bases, and 4 bases stayed unmatched. Germline V gene lookup returns CDR1 MNHEY and CDR2 SVGEGT. This CDR3 is built from 15 residues. The CDR3 bases are TGTGCCAGCAGTTTGGGACAGGGGGCAAACGGGGAGCTGTTTTTT. Encoded protein: CASSLGQGANGELFF.

A remark on this clonotype: One end of the junction fails to match germline, which may point to a read error. V usage is TRBV3-1 and J usage is TRBJ2-4; D is tentatively TRBD1 or TRBD2 (5 bases each). Germline values: CDR1 LGHDT, CDR2 YNNKEL (reference sequence). The CDR3 extends over 13 amino acids. In nucleotides, the CDR3 is TGTACCAGCAGCCAGGGCCGGGGTAACATTCAGTACTTC. Its protein product is CTSSQGRGNIQYF.

This clonotype was recorded a few times. The chain links TRBV28 to TRBJ1-6; D unclear. The CDR3 covers 15 residues. Between the trimmed V and J ends, which lost 6 bases and 5 bases, there was a span of 14 bases. The germline V gene encodes CDR1 MDHEN and CDR2 SYDVKM. CDR3 nucleotides: TGTGCCAGCAGACCCGGACGCGCGAATAATTCACCCCTCCACTTT. Amino acids: CASRPGRANNSPLHF.

Note on this clonotype: The junction differs from germline at one of its ends, possibly a read error. The V and J genes are TRBV12-3 or TRBV12-4 and TRBJ1-2; D is unresolved. The CDR3 is 14 amino acids. CDR3 sequence (DNA): TGTGCCGGCAGTCCGACCGGTTCTAACTATGGCTACACCTTC. Its translation is CAGSPTGSNYGYTF.

In this sample, this clonotype turned up once. Just one base apart from a much larger clone, this may be a read error. The V and J genes are TRBV25-1 and TRBJ2-3; possibly TRBD1 for D (6 bases). The CDR3 consists of 16 residues. Germline lookup yields CDR1 MGHDK and CDR2 SYGVNS. In DNA form, the CDR3 reads TGTGCCAGCAGTGAAACCGGGACATTTATCACAGATACGCGGTATTTT. Translated, it gives CASSETGTFITDTRYF.

This clonotype was seen many times. This chain uses TRBV20-1 with TRBJ2-7, with 8 bases that match TRBD1. CDR1 is DFQATT and CDR2 is SNEGSKA in the germline V gene (reference sequence). This CDR3 has 15 amino acids. With 0 bases clipped from V and 3 bases from J, the junction kept 7 bases outside the gene matches. In nucleotides, the CDR3 is TGCAGTGCTAGAGAGACCGCAGGGGGCTTCTACGAGCAGTACTTC. Translated, it gives CSARETAGGFYEQYF.

Many counts were recorded for this clonotype. The chain carries TRBV6-2 or TRBV6-3 and TRBJ2-3; the match to TRBD2 covers 9 bases. This CDR3 has 18 amino acids. Per the germline V gene, CDR1 is MNHEY and CDR2 is SVGEGT. Trimming took 0 bases from V and 6 from J; bases not matched to a gene: 13. This CDR3 reads CASSYSKALLAGMDTQYF. CDR3 bases: TGTGCCAGCAGTTACTCGAAGGCCTTACTAGCGGGCATGGATACGCAGTATTTT.

This clonotype was picked up many times. The chain couples TRBV6-4 to TRBJ2-3; tentatively, D is TRBD2 (6 bases). This CDR3 has 15 residues. Germline V gene lookup returns CDR1 MRHNA and CDR2 SNTAGT. V was cut by 5 bases and J by 5 bases, with 17 bases left in between. CDR3 nucleotides: TGTGCCAGCAGTACTTTTCCGGGGGAGGTAGATACGCAGTATTTT. This encodes CASSTFPGEVDTQYF.

DNA of the CDR3: TGCGCCAGCAGCTTGGCACCGGGGGGGACTAATGAGCAGTACTTC. Encoded protein: CASSLAPGGTNEQYF. This rearrangement joins TRBV5-1 to TRBJ2-7, with 8 bases lining up with TRBD2. V was pared by 0 bases and J by 7 bases, with 9 bases of the junction left unmatched. The germline V gene has CDR1 SGHRS and CDR2 YFSETQ. The CDR3 covers 15 residues.